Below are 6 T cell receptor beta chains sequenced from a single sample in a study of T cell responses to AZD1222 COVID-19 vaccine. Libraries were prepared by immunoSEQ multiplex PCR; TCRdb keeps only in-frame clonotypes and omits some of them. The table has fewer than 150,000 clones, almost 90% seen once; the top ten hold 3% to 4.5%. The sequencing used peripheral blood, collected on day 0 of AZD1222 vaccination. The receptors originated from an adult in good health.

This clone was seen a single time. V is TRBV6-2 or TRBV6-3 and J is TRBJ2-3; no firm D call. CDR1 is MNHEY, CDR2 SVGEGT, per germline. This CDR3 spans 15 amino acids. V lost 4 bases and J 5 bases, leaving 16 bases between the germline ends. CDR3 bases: TGTGCCAGCAGTTTCTTGCGGTCCCTAGGAGATACGCAGTATTTT. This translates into CASSFLRSLGDTQYF.

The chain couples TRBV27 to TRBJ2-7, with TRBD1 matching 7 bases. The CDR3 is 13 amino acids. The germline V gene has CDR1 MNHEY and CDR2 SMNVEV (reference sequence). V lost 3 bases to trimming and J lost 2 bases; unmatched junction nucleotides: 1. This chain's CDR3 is CASSFDRAYEQYF. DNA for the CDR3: TGTGCCAGCAGTTTTGACAGGGCCTACGAGCAGTACTTC.

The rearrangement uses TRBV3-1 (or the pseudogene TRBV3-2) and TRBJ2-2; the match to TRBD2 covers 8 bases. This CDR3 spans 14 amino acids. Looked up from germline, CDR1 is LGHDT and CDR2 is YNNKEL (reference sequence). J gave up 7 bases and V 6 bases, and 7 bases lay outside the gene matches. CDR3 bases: TGTGCCAGCAGTCAGACTAGCGCCTACGGGGAGCTGTTTTTT. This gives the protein CASSQTSAYGELFF.

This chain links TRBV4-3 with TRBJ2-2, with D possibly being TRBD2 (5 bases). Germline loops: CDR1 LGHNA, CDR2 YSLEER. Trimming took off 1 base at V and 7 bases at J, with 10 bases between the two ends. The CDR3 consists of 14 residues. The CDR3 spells CASSQGGFVGELFF. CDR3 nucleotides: TGCGCCAGCAGCCAAGGCGGGTTTGTCGGGGAGCTGTTTTTT.

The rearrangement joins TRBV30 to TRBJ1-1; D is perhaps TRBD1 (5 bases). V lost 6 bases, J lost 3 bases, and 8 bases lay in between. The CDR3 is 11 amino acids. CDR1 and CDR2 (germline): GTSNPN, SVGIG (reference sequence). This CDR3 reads CACGGDTEAFF. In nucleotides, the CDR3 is TGTGCCTGCGGGGGTGACACTGAAGCTTTCTTT.

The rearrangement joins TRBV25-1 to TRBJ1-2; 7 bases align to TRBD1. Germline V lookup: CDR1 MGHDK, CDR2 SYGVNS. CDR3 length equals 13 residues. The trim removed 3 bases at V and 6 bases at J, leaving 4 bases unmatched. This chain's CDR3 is CASSEDRNHGYTF. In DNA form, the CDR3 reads TGTGCCAGCAGTGAGGACAGGAACCATGGCTACACCTTC.